The 24 T cell receptor beta chains reported below all come from one sample, sequenced in a study of blood T cell repertoires in COVID-19. The assay was immunoSEQ multiplex PCR, and TCRdb's table has in-frame clones only and misses some. Among roughly 32,000 clones listed, roughly 93% were seen once. The source material was peripheral blood. The receptor set was obtained from a male donor with active COVID-19.

V and J are TRBV27 and TRBJ1-6; TRBD1 agrees at 7 bases. Germline trimming cut 5 bases from V and 5 bases from J; bases unmatched to any gene: 9. Germline CDR1 and CDR2: MNHEY and SMNVEV (reference sequence). This CDR3 is 16 amino acids long. The CDR3 here is CASSTIKQGNNSPLHF. For the CDR3, the DNA is TGTGCCAGCAGTACTATAAAACAGGGGAATAATTCACCCCTCCACTTT.

The rearrangement links TRBV4-3 to TRBJ1-5, with D hard to call. Trimming pared 1 base from V and 0 bases from J, leaving 7 bases between. The length of the CDR3 is 15 residues. Germline V gene data show CDR1 as LGHNA and CDR2 as YSLEER. This CDR3 reads CASSQGHNSNQPQHF. CDR3 DNA sequence: TGCGCCAGCAGCCAAGGACACAATAGCAATCAGCCCCAGCATTTT.

The rearrangement uses TRBV19 and TRBJ2-7; a weak D match, TRBD2 (5 bases). Between the trimmed V and J ends, which lost 1 base and 2 bases, there was a span of 12 bases. Germline V gene data show CDR1 as LNHDA and CDR2 as SQIVND (reference sequence). The CDR3 has 15 residues. The CDR3 loop is CASSIAPGRPYEQYF. The CDR3 DNA reads TGTGCCAGTAGTATAGCCCCGGGAAGACCCTACGAGCAGTACTTC.

The chain joins TRBV12-3 or TRBV12-4 to TRBJ1-2; D call uncertain. With 5 bases removed from V and 0 bases from J, the gap between germline ends came to 7 bases. The CDR3 length is 13 residues. In DNA form, the CDR3 reads TGTGCCAGCAGTCCAGAAACTAACTATGGCTACACCTTC. Translating gives CASSPETNYGYTF.

The chain couples TRBV10-3 to TRBJ2-7, with TRBD2 matching over 7 bases. CDR1 and CDR2 from the germline V gene are ENHRY and SYGVKD. This CDR3 contains 14 residues. The J segment lost 2 bases and the V segment lost 2 bases, leaving 3 bases of the junction unmatched. The CDR3 DNA reads as TGTGCCATCAGTGAGGCTAGCGGAACCTACGAGCAGTACTTC. The encoded protein is CAISEASGTYEQYF.

This clone was detected only once. This chain joins TRBV11-3 and TRBJ2-3; 12 bases fit TRBD2. Germline CDR1 reads SGHNT; CDR2 reads YENEEA. The CDR3 has 15 residues. V lost 2 bases, J lost 5 bases, and 2 bases stayed unmatched. CDR3 residues: CASSLTSGGQDTQYF. CDR3 in DNA: TGTGCCAGCAGCTTAACTAGCGGGGGGCAAGATACGCAGTATTTT.

The chain is built from TRBV18 and TRBJ1-5; 7 positions agree with TRBD1. V lost 3 bases and J lost 4; bases outside the gene matches: 3. The CDR3 loop spans 14 amino acids. Germline values: CDR1 KGHSH, CDR2 LQKENI. The CDR3 protein is CASSPGQINQPQHF. The CDR3 bases are TGTGCCAGCTCACCGGGACAGATAAATCAGCCCCAGCATTTT. Full variable domain (missing parts from reference TRBV18 and TRBJ1-5): NAGVMQNPRHLVRRRGQEARLRCSPMKGHSHVYWYRQLPEEGLKFMVYLQKENIIDESGMPKERFSAEFPKEGPSILRIQQVVRGDSAAYFCASSPGQINQPQHFGDGTRLSIL.

The table lists this clone with a count of one. This rearrangement joins TRBV5-1 to TRBJ1-4; 11 nucleotides align to TRBD1. The CDR3 consists of 19 residues. The V gene's germline CDR1 is SGHRS and CDR2 YFSETQ. The junction had 13 bases not matched to a gene; V was cut back by 4 bases and J by 2 bases. This chain's CDR3 is CASSRKPGQGEATNEKLFF. In nucleotides, the CDR3 is TGCGCCAGCAGCCGAAAACCGGGACAGGGGGAGGCGACTAATGAAAAACTGTTTTTT. Complete variable domain (other parts from reference TRBV5-1 and TRBJ1-4): KAGVTQTPRYLIKTRGQQVTLSCSPISGHRSVSWYQQTPGQGLQFLFEYFSETQRNKGNFPGRFSGRQFSNSRSEMNVSTLELGDSALYLCASSRKPGQGEATNEKLFFGSGTQLSVL.

CDR3 region: CASSEGIAGAAGELFF. CDR3 coding DNA: TGCGCCAGCAGTGAGGGTATAGCGGGGGCCGCCGGGGAGCTGTTTTTT. The chain employs TRBV10-1 and TRBJ2-2, with 9 bases aligning to TRBD2. Germline CDR1 is WNHNN and CDR2 is SYGVQD (reference sequence). Germline trimming cut 2 bases from V and 6 bases from J; bases unmatched to any gene: 7. This CDR3 is built from 16 residues.

The chain couples TRBV18 to TRBJ1-2; 7 bases are shared with TRBD1. Germline CDR1 KGHSH, CDR2 LQKENI. V gave up 5 bases and J gave up 6 bases; unmatched junction bases: 6. The CDR3 is made up of 13 amino acids. The CDR3 sequence is CASSAGQDDGYTF. CDR3 bases: TGTGCCAGCTCAGCTGGACAGGACGATGGCTACACCTTC.

The chain joins TRBV3-1 (or the pseudogene TRBV3-2) to TRBJ2-1; TRBD2 aligns across 9 bases. The ends lost 0 bases at V and 8 bases at J; junction bases unmatched: 8. Germline CDR1 is LGHDT and CDR2 is YNNKEL (reference sequence). The CDR3 is made up of 16 amino acids. CDR3 sequence: CASSQDFASGAYEQFF. CDR3 bases: TGTGCCAGCAGCCAAGATTTTGCTAGCGGGGCCTATGAGCAGTTCTTC.

This clone appeared a few times. The chain employs TRBV24-1 and TRBJ1-1, with 9 bases that match TRBD1. Germline CDR1 and CDR2: KGHDR and SFDVKD. The CDR3 totals 16 residues. Unmatched junction bases numbered 10, after V lost 1 base and J lost 8 bases. CDR3 nucleotides: TGTGCCACCAGTGATTTTTTGGGACAGGGAATCACCGAAGCTTTCTTT. It encodes CATSDFLGQGITEAFF.

The chain employs TRBV2 and TRBJ1-5; TRBD1 agrees at 11 bases. The CDR3 spans 16 residues. The V and J ends lost 6 bases and 4 bases, in that order; junction bases with no gene match: 8. The germline V gene encodes CDR1 SNHLY and CDR2 FYNNEI. The DNA for the CDR3 is TGTGCCAGCAGGACTGGACAGGGGGCACGTAATCAGCCCCAGCATTTT. Residues: CASRTGQGARNQPQHF.

The chain is built from TRBV11-3 and TRBJ2-3; TRBD2 aligns across 8 bases. Losses at the gene ends were 1 base for V and 6 bases for J; bases not matched to a gene: 6. The CDR3 has 15 residues. CDR1 and CDR2 (germline): SGHNT, YENEEA. In DNA, the CDR3 is TGTGCCAGCAGCTTAGGCTCCGGGGGGGCGGATACGCAGTATTTT. This sequence encodes CASSLGSGGADTQYF. The full variable domain, in which reference TRBV11-3 and TRBJ2-3 provide the parts outside the CDR3, is EAGVVQSPRYKIIEKKQPVAFWCNPISGHNTLYWYLQNLGQGPELLIRYENEEAVDDSQLPKDRFSAERLKGVDSTLKIQPAELGDSAVYLCASSLGSGGADTQYFGPGTRLTVL.

This chain links TRBV4-1 with TRBJ1-1; D is uncertain. CDR1 is MGHRA and CDR2 is YSYEKL in the germline V gene. V was pared by 5 bases and J by 10 bases, with 17 bases between. The CDR3 length is 13 residues. CDR3 protein: CASSALLLAGAFF. CDR3 bases: TGCGCCAGCAGCGCCCTCCTATTGGCGGGAGCTTTCTTT.

The rearrangement links TRBV19 to TRBJ1-1, with unresolved D. CDR3 length: 14 amino acids. The V end lost 3 bases, the J end lost 1 base, and 9 bases lay between the germline ends. Germline CDR1 and CDR2: LNHDA and SQIVND (reference sequence). CDR3 in amino acids: CASSIPRKNTEAFF. CDR3 DNA sequence: TGTGCCAGTAGTATCCCCAGGAAGAACACTGAAGCTTTCTTT. Looking up the rest from reference TRBV19 and TRBJ1-1 gives the full variable domain: DGGITQSPKYLFRKEGQNVTLSCEQNLNHDAMYWYRQDPGQGLRLIYYSQIVNDFQKGDIAEGYSVSREKKESFPLTVTSAQKNPTAFYLCASSIPRKNTEAFFGQGTRLTVV.

CDR3 region: CSASTWLAVKETQYF. In DNA form, the CDR3 reads TGCAGTGCTAGTACTTGGCTAGCTGTAAAAGAGACCCAGTACTTC. The chain uses TRBV20-1 and TRBJ2-5; D possibly corresponds to TRBD2 (5 bases). There are 15 residues in the CDR3. Germline-derived CDR1 and CDR2 are DFQATT and SNEGSKA (reference sequence). Deletions cut 3 bases from V and 3 bases from J, with 17 bases between.

This chain uses TRBV3-1 (or the pseudogene TRBV3-2) with TRBJ1-1, with 8 bases identical to TRBD1. With 0 bases clipped from V and 5 bases from J, the junction kept 8 bases outside the gene matches. CDR3 size: 16 residues. CDR1 and CDR2 (germline): LGHDT, YNNKEL (reference sequence). The CDR3 DNA is TGTGCCAGCAGCCAAGATGCCGGGACAGGCAGGACTGAAGCTTTCTTT. Its translation is CASSQDAGTGRTEAFF.

The chain uses TRBV7-2 and TRBJ1-2; no definite D call. From germline, CDR1 is SGHTA and CDR2 FQGNSA. The length of the CDR3 is 15 residues. CDR3 in amino acids: CASGRQPQQMGGYTF. CDR3 bases: TGTGCGAGCGGGAGGCAGCCCCAGCAGATGGGGGGCTACACCTTC.

This chain uses TRBV6-5 with TRBJ2-1; possible D gene TRBD1, 7 bases. The CDR3 length is 15 residues. In germline, CDR1 is MNHEY, CDR2 SVGAGI. The V end lost 7 bases, the J end lost 8 bases, and 21 bases lay between the germline ends. The CDR3 nucleotides read TGTGCCAGCAACGGACAGGAGGGAGCGAGGCATGAGCAGTTCTTC. Translation: CASNGQEGARHEQFF.

The genes are TRBV23-1 and TRBJ1-4, with TRBD1 as a possible D gene (6 bases). TRBV23-1 is sorted into the ORF group, with uncertain function. Trimming removed 4 bases from V and 6 bases from J, with 30 bases in between. CDR3 length equals 20 residues. CDR3 bases: TGCGCCAGCAGTCTTCTGACAGGTTTGGTAGCCCCAAGCCCCGATGAAAAACTGTTTTTT. Amino acid sequence: CASSLLTGLVAPSPDEKLFF.

The genes are TRBV5-4 and TRBJ2-5; no firm D call. Trimming took off 4 bases at V and 3 bases at J, with 10 bases between the two ends. Looked up from germline, CDR1 is SGHNT and CDR2 is YYREEE (reference sequence). This CDR3 comprises 13 residues. In DNA, the CDR3 is TGTGCCAGCAGCCCAAATACTAAAGAGACCCAGTACTTC. Its translation is CASSPNTKETQYF.

The rearrangement links TRBV25-1 to TRBJ1-2, with a possible D match to TRBD1 (6 bases). Germline values: CDR1 MGHDK, CDR2 SYGVNS. The CDR3 contains 13 residues. Trimming shortened V by 2 bases and J by 4 bases, and 8 bases separated the two germline ends. The CDR3 nucleotides are TGTGCCAGCAGTGAACAGGGGCTCTATGGCTACACCTTC. It is translated as CASSEQGLYGYTF.

The chain employs TRBV5-6 and TRBJ1-1; 8 nucleotides line up with TRBD1. Germline V gene data show CDR1 as SGHDT and CDR2 as YYEEEE. The length of the CDR3 is 15 residues. V was pared by 3 bases and J by 0 bases, with 4 bases of the junction left unmatched. Here the CDR3 DNA reads TGTGCCAGCAGCTCCCGGACAGGGATGAACACTGAAGCTTTCTTT. Protein product: CASSSRTGMNTEAFF.